Given below is one TCR beta chain in context. Its target is not known. Researchers gathered lesional scalp punch biopsies and peripheral blood from patients with alopecia areata. Trimming stripped 2 bases from V and 8 bases from J, with 12 bases between. The CDR3 covers 13 residues. The germline V gene has CDR1 MNHEY and CDR2 SVGAGI. The sample is drawn from a study of CD8+ T cells in alopecia areata. On the study more broadly: Tofacitinib therapy took 6 to 18 months; 6 months off drug came after. General study findings and limits: Higher clonality and more expanded CD8+ clones appeared in lesional than normal scalp.

Extraction and reverse transcription of RNA yielded cDNA as the sequencing template. Clones were sequenced by immunoSEQ multiplex PCR, and TCRdb holds only the in-frame ones, with some missing. The profile shows fewer than 250,000 clones, 50% to 60% of them singletons. The sequence was obtained from a human donor with alopecia areata. The chain links TRBV6-5 to TRBJ1-2; TRBD1 is a possible D gene (5 bases). This sample comprised CD4+ T cells sorted from blood, obtained at week 0. The CDR3 sequence is CASSYIGAGGYTF. The CDR3 DNA reads as TGTGCCAGCAGTTACATTGGGGCGGGAGGCTACACCTTC.